These 10 T cell receptor beta chains originate from one sample sequenced in a study of T-cell memory formation after mild COVID-19. MiXCR, applied by TCRdb to the 5' RACE reads, yields one record per CDR3 protein. The sample shows roughly 170,000 distinct CDR3 sequences, 20% to 25% of them seen only once. Input material: PBMCs or a T cell subset sorted from them (not recorded which). The receptors were sampled from an adult woman who had mild COVID-19 (a few samples of this study predate the infection). Cell type and time point are not known.

The chain recombines TRBV9 with TRBJ2-1; no firm D call. Germline V gene lookup returns CDR1 SGDLS and CDR2 YYNGEE. There are 10 residues in the CDR3. Trimming pared 3 bases from V and 11 bases from J, leaving 6 bases between. The CDR3 region has the DNA TGTGCCAGCAGCGGTGATAAGCAGTTCTTC. Its translation: CASSGDKQFF.

This clonotype has a handful of counts. This chain links TRBV20-1 with TRBJ1-4; maybe TRBD1 (5 bases). Deletions cut 0 bases from V and 6 bases from J, with 14 bases between. CDR1 is DFQATT, CDR2 SNEGSKA, per germline (reference sequence). The CDR3 runs 15 residues. The CDR3 coding sequence is TGCAGTGCTAGAGACAGCAGGGATTCCGATGAAAAACTGTTTTTT. Protein sequence: CSARDSRDSDEKLFF.

J is TRBJ2-1 and V is TRBV6-2 or TRBV6-3; TRBD1 aligns across 10 bases. The CDR3 loop spans 14 amino acids. Looked up from germline, CDR1 is MNHEY and CDR2 is SVGEGT. V lost 4 bases to trimming and J lost 8 bases; unmatched junction nucleotides: 5. The CDR3 sequence is CASSSGTGADEQFF. CDR3 DNA sequence: TGTGCCAGCAGTTCCGGGACAGGGGCCGATGAGCAGTTCTTC.

The genes are TRBV27 and TRBJ2-1, with 11 bases fitting TRBD1. Unmatched junction bases numbered 9, after V lost 5 bases and J lost 9 bases. This CDR3 region has 15 residues. Germline CDR1 MNHEY, CDR2 SMNVEV (reference sequence). DNA of the CDR3: TGTGCCAGCAGTCCGGGGACAGGGGGTCAGGGTGAGCAGTTCTTC. Its translation is CASSPGTGGQGEQFF.

The V call is TRBV11-2, the J call TRBJ2-1; a possible D gene is TRBD2 (5 bases). Germline V lookup: CDR1 SGHAT, CDR2 FQNNGV. The CDR3 has 16 residues. With 3 bases removed from V and 6 bases from J, the gap between germline ends came to 18 bases. CDR3 in DNA: TGTGCCAGCAGCTTTTGGCGGGCGGAACGCCTCAATGAGCAGTTCTTC. Amino acid sequence: CASSFWRAERLNEQFF.

This clonotype was found a few times. The chain recombines TRBV7-9 with TRBJ2-2, with D hard to call. The CDR3 spans 13 residues. The V gene's germline CDR1 is SEHNR and CDR2 FQNEAQ (reference sequence). The V end was cut by 2 bases, the J end by 5 bases, with 6 bases between. The CDR3 DNA is TGTGCCAGCAGCTTACTCGGTACCGGGGAGCTGTTTTTT. Amino acids: CASSLLGTGELFF.

This chain uses TRBV4-1 with TRBJ2-7; a weak D match, TRBD1 (6 bases). The closer fit of TRBJ2-5 to the DNA end suggests the J call may be wrong. Germline V gene lookup returns CDR1 MGHRA and CDR2 YSYEKL. This CDR3 contains 15 residues. DNA for the CDR3: TGCGCCAGCAGCCCCGCAGATGAGAGGGGGGAGACCCAGTACTTC. Residues: CASSPADERGETQYF.

This clonotype was observed many times. The gene calls are TRBV4-3 and TRBJ1-2; 7 bases fit TRBD1. CDR3 length: 16 residues. The germline gives CDR1 LGHNA, CDR2 YSLEER. V shed 0 bases and J 1 base; nucleotides not matched to a gene: 5. The CDR3 sequence: CASSQDRAGGNYGYTF. The DNA for the CDR3 is TGCGCCAGCAGCCAAGATAGGGCAGGGGGTAACTATGGCTACACCTTC.

The chain uses TRBV29-1 and TRBJ2-3; the D gene could be TRBD1 or TRBD2 (5 bases each). This CDR3 comprises 16 residues. The germline V gene encodes CDR1 SQVTM and CDR2 ANQGSEA. V lost 1 base and J lost 0, with 14 bases in between. CDR3 coding DNA: TGCAGCGTTGAAGGTACTGTTCGGGACAGCACAGATACGCAGTATTTT. It translates to CSVEGTVRDSTDTQYF.

This clonotype was seen a few times. The V and J genes are TRBV20-1 and TRBJ1-2; D may be TRBD1 (5 bases). CDR3 size: 12 residues. V was pared by 6 bases and J by 8 bases, with 16 bases between. CDR1 is DFQATT and CDR2 is SNEGSKA in the germline V gene (reference sequence). The CDR3 region has the DNA TGCAGTGCCCAGACCGGTGGGGGAGGCTACACCTTC. It yields the protein CSAQTGGGGYTF.